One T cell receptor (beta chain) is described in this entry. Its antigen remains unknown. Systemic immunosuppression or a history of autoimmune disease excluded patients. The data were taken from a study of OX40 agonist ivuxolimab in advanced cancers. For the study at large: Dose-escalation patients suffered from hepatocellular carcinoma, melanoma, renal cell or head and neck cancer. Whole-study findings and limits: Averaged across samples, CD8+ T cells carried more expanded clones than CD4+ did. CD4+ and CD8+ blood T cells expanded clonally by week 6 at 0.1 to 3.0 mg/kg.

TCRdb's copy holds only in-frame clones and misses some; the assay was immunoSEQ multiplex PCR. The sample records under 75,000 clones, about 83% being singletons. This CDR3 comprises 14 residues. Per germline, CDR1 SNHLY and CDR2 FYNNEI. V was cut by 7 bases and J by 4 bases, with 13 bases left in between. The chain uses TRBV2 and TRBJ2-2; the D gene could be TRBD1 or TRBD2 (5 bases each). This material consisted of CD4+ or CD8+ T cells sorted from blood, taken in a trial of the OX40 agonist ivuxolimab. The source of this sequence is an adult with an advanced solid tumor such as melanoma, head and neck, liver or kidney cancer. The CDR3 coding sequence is TGTGCCAGCAACTGGGAGAGGGGCACCGGGGAGCTGTTTTTT. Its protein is CASNWERGTGELFF.